The present TCR beta chain was sequenced within a study of cytomegalovirus exposure and HLA in healthy donors. In the PCR, 60 Vbeta and 13 Jbeta primers were used. TCRdb keeps only in-frame clones here, not all; method: immunoSEQ multiplex PCR. Found here are approximately 100,000 clones, roughly 75% of them singletons; the top ten hold around 4.8%. The germline V and J ends were trimmed by 7 bases and 4 bases, with 13 bases remaining between them. This CDR3 is 13 amino acids long. Germline CDR1 is MDHEN and CDR2 is SYDVKM. A word on this clone: Its target is unknown.

The study's findings and limits: As a later analysis showed, a missense DCLRE1C variant was linked to trimming of TCR beta V- and J-genes. Researchers reported from a later analysis that most CMV-associated TCR beta chains appeared HLA-restricted.

Material for sequencing was PBMCs. The chain combines TRBV28 with TRBJ1-1; perhaps TRBD1 as D (6 bases). This clonotype was obtained from a woman aged 18-35 years in good health and CMV-seropositive. The CDR3 region is CASTRGWSTEAFF. CDR3 DNA: TGTGCCAGCACCAGGGGATGGAGCACTGAAGCTTTCTTT.